This T cell receptor beta chain was identified during a study of blood T cell repertoires in COVID-19. For the study at large: The samples span acute and convalescent COVID-19 from the United States, Italy and Spain.

As handled by the study authors: Reference gene primer amplification gave estimated nucleated cell counts. Sequencing used immunoSEQ multiplex PCR; TCRdb keeps in-frame clones, though not all of them. V, J and clone size derive from that table, while D and trimming were established from the DNA sequence. The sample contains 120,000 or so clones, 81% of which appear only once. With respect to this clone: The junction differs from germline at one of its ends, possibly a read error.

Seattle participants joined during active infection and were tracked over time. Germline V lookup: CDR1 MNHNY, CDR2 SVGAGI (reference sequence). The length of the CDR3 is 17 residues. The clonotype was recovered from a man aged 25 to 45 with COVID-19, enrolled during active disease. Source material: peripheral blood. The rearrangement joins TRBV6-6 to TRBJ1-5, with 8 bases identical to TRBD1. The CDR3 loop reads CVSSRGQGGISNQPQHF. CDR3 DNA sequence: TGTGTCAGCAGCCGAGGACAGGGAGGAATAAGCAATCAGCCCCAGCATTTT.